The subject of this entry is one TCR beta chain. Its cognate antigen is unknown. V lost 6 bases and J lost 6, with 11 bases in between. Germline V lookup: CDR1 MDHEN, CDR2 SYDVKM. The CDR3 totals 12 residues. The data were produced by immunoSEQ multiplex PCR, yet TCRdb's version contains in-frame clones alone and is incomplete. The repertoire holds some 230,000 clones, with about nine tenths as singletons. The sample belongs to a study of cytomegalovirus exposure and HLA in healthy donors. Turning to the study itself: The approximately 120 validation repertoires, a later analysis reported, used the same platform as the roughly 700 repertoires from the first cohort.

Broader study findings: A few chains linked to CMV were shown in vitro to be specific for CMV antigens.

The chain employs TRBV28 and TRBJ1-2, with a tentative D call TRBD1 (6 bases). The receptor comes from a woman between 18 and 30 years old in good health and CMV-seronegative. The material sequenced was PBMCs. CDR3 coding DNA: TGTGCCAGCAGGTCAGGGGTAGATGGCTACACCTTC. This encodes CASRSGVDGYTF.